Listed here are 25 T cell receptor beta chains from one sample, sequenced in a study of blood T cell repertoires in COVID-19. The assay was immunoSEQ multiplex PCR, and TCRdb's table has in-frame clones only and misses some. The sample shows 98,000 or so clones, 85% to 90% of them seen only once. The sequencing sample was made of peripheral blood. The receptors here all came from a human donor in a cohort sampled during active COVID-19.

In its sample, this clone was seen a few times. V and J are TRBV7-8 and TRBJ2-3; 8 bases are a match to TRBD2. Germline V gene lookup returns CDR1 SGHVS and CDR2 FQNEAQ. This CDR3 spans 18 amino acids. V lost 2 bases, J lost 1 base, and 11 bases stayed unmatched. CDR3 in DNA: TGTGCCAGCAGCTTACGATCGGGACTAGACCCTCGCACAGATACGCAGTATTTT. Translated, it gives CASSLRSGLDPRTDTQYF.

V gene TRBV5-6 combines with J gene TRBJ2-1; no clear D. With 3 bases removed from V and 5 bases from J, the gap between germline ends came to 9 bases. The CDR3 totals 13 residues. Germline values: CDR1 SGHDT, CDR2 YYEEEE. The CDR3: CASSWAPNNEQFF. The CDR3 DNA reads TGTGCCAGCAGCTGGGCCCCGAACAATGAGCAGTTCTTC.

This clone was counted only a few times. The J gene is TRBJ1-5, the V gene TRBV28, with 7 bases fitting TRBD1. Unmatched junction bases numbered 6, after V lost 2 bases and J lost 2 bases. Germline CDR1 reads MDHEN; CDR2 reads SYDVKM. The length of the CDR3 is 16 residues. The CDR3 DNA reads TGTGCCAGCAGTTTAGGGGTCAGGGGGGGCAATCAGCCCCAGCATTTT. Amino acid sequence: CASSLGVRGGNQPQHF.

This chain joins TRBV5-4 and TRBJ2-5, with D tentatively TRBD2 (5 bases). Germline CDR1 is SGHNT and CDR2 is YYREEE (reference sequence). The CDR3 length is 14 residues. V lost 2 bases to trimming and J lost 4 bases, with 12 bases between them. The CDR3 DNA reads TGTGCCAGCAGCTTCGACCCGGGGAGAGAGACCCAGTACTTC. Translated: CASSFDPGRETQYF.

This clone was recorded only once. The chain links TRBV6-6 to TRBJ1-5, with a tentative D call TRBD1 (5 bases). V was clipped by 9 bases and J by 7 bases, with 16 bases between them. The germline gives CDR1 MNHNY, CDR2 SVGAGI (reference sequence). The CDR3 has 13 residues. CDR3 bases: TGTGCCAGTCGTAGCACAGGAGACCAGCCCCAGCATTTT. Its translation is CASRSTGDQPQHF.

CDR3 residues: CASRTGGEATDTQYF. The CDR3 DNA sequence: TGTGCCAGCAGGACGGGGGGGGAGGCCACAGATACGCAGTATTTT. This chain links TRBV2 with TRBJ2-3, with 8 nucleotides matching TRBD2. Germline CDR1 is SNHLY and CDR2 is FYNNEI. With 6 bases clipped from V and 2 bases from J, the junction kept 7 bases outside the gene matches. The CDR3 spans 15 residues.

This chain uses TRBV24-1 with TRBJ1-2, with a possible D match to TRBD1 (5 bases). Trimming pared 5 bases from V and 4 bases from J, leaving 13 bases between. From germline, CDR1 is KGHDR and CDR2 SFDVKD. This CDR3 has 14 amino acids. In DNA form, the CDR3 reads TGTGCCACCAGTGCCGACAGCACCCCCTATGGCTACACCTTC. It codes for CATSADSTPYGYTF.

This clone was detected only a few times. This chain uses TRBV9 with TRBJ2-6; 9 bases are shared with TRBD1. Germline trimming cut 4 bases from V and 1 base from J; bases unmatched to any gene: 12. Germline V gives CDR1 SGDLS, CDR2 YYNGEE. CDR3 length equals 19 residues. The CDR3 sequence: CASSTRSGTGTSGANVLTF. The CDR3 DNA sequence: TGTGCCAGCAGCACACGCTCCGGGACAGGGACGTCTGGGGCCAACGTCCTGACTTTC.

In its sample, this clone was seen a few times. This chain joins TRBV28 and TRBJ2-7, with 8 bases aligning to TRBD1. V shed 3 bases, J shed 3 bases, and the junction held 13 bases outside the gene matches. Germline assignment: CDR1 MDHEN and CDR2 SYDVKM. The CDR3 runs 17 residues. Here the CDR3 reads CASSFMTGVSIFYEQYF. CDR3 in DNA: TGTGCCAGCAGTTTTATGACAGGGGTTTCTATCTTCTACGAGCAGTACTTC.

Only one count was recorded for this clone. The rearrangement uses TRBV9 and TRBJ2-2; D perhaps matches TRBD1 (6 bases). Germline lookup yields CDR1 SGDLS and CDR2 YYNGEE. This CDR3 region has 15 residues. V lost 3 bases to trimming and J lost 1 base, with 10 bases between them. The CDR3 is CASSARDKNTGELFF. The CDR3 region has the DNA TGTGCCAGCAGCGCCCGGGACAAGAACACCGGGGAGCTGTTTTTT.

This chain joins TRBV5-4 and TRBJ2-7; 7 bases line up with TRBD1. CDR3 size: 15 residues. Germline trimming cut 2 bases from V and 1 base from J; bases unmatched to any gene: 6. In germline, CDR1 is SGHNT, CDR2 YYREEE (reference sequence). CDR3 sequence (DNA): TGTGCCAGCAGCTTAGGGGGCGCTGGGTCCTACGAGCAGTACTTC. The encoded protein is CASSLGGAGSYEQYF. The entire variable domain, with the rest obtained from reference TRBV5-4 and TRBJ2-7, is as follows: ETGVTQSPTHLIKTRGQQVTLRCSSQSGHNTVSWYQQALGQGPQFIFQYYREEENGRGNFPPRFSGLQFPNYSSELNVNALELDDSALYLCASSLGGAGSYEQYFGPGTRLTVT.

The chain joins TRBV5-4 to TRBJ2-5; 10 positions agree with TRBD2. The CDR3 length is 15 residues. Germline assignment: CDR1 SGHNT and CDR2 YYREEE (reference sequence). The V and J ends lost 1 base and 5 bases, in that order; junction bases with no gene match: 5. The CDR3 sequence: CASSLPAGGAETQYF. CDR3 DNA sequence: TGTGCCAGCAGCTTGCCAGCGGGAGGGGCGGAGACCCAGTACTTC.

The rearrangement joins TRBV27 to TRBJ2-1; tentatively, D is TRBD2 (5 bases). Germline CDR1 reads MNHEY; CDR2 reads SMNVEV (reference sequence). The CDR3 totals 14 residues. V lost 5 bases and J 0 bases, leaving 8 bases between the germline ends. CDR3 protein: CASSGLFSYNEQFF. CDR3 sequence (DNA): TGTGCCAGCAGTGGACTTTTCTCCTACAATGAGCAGTTCTTC.

The CDR3 nucleotides are TGTGCCAGCAGGCTAGCGGGAGGTCACACCGGGGAGCTGTTTTTT. It encodes CASRLAGGHTGELFF. The chain has TRBV28 and TRBJ2-2, with 11 bases matching TRBD2. With 6 bases clipped from V and 3 bases from J, the junction kept 3 bases outside the gene matches. Germline CDR1 reads MDHEN; CDR2 reads SYDVKM. This CDR3 comprises 15 residues.

J is TRBJ1-2 and V is TRBV5-1, with 7 nucleotides matching TRBD1. The CDR3 length is 14 residues. J gave up 3 bases and V 4 bases, and 6 bases lay outside the gene matches. CDR1 and CDR2 from the germline V gene are SGHRS and YFSETQ. The CDR3 region is CASSQEGQDYGYTF. Here the CDR3 DNA reads TGCGCCAGCAGCCAAGAAGGACAGGACTATGGCTACACCTTC.

The chain combines TRBV11-3 with TRBJ1-3; D unresolved. The germline V gene has CDR1 SGHNT and CDR2 YENEEA. The CDR3 sequence is 15 residues long. Between the trimmed V and J ends, which lost 2 bases and 0 bases, there was a span of 8 bases. CDR3: CASSLNRNSGNTIYF. The CDR3 DNA is TGTGCCAGCAGCTTAAATAGAAACTCTGGAAACACCATATATTTT.

V usage is TRBV7-9 and J usage is TRBJ1-2, with 8 bases matching TRBD1. The germline V gene has CDR1 SEHNR and CDR2 FQNEAQ (reference sequence). V shed 5 bases and J 4 bases; nucleotides not matched to a gene: 9. The CDR3 spans 15 residues. The CDR3: CASSAQTGATYGYTF. CDR3 coding DNA: TGTGCCAGCAGCGCCCAGACAGGGGCGACCTATGGCTACACCTTC.

With regard to this clone: At one boundary the junction diverges from the germline segment, which might be a read error. This chain links TRBV10-3 with TRBJ1-1; D is ambiguous. Germline CDR1 ENHRY, CDR2 SYGVKD. The CDR3 contains 11 residues. The CDR3 bases are TGTGCCATCAGTAATGAGAGGTCTCCGGTCTTT. Translating it yields CAISNERSPVF.

Only one count was recorded for this clone. The chain uses TRBV4-1 and TRBJ1-2, with TRBD1 matching 7 bases. The CDR3 contains 13 residues. Germline values: CDR1 MGHRA, CDR2 YSYEKL. J was trimmed by 8 bases and V by 4 bases; bases with no gene match: 7. CDR3 DNA sequence: TGCGCCAGCAGCCGGGAGACAGGGAGGGGCTACACCTTC. Amino acid sequence: CASSRETGRGYTF.

This chain uses TRBV10-1 with TRBJ2-7; TRBD2 matches at 8 bases. Germline V gives CDR1 WNHNN, CDR2 SYGVQD (reference sequence). The V and J ends lost 7 bases and 0 bases, in that order; junction bases with no gene match: 17. The CDR3 spans 18 residues. CDR3 nucleotides: TGCGCCAGCATCCCCCGGAGGGGGACTAGGGGGGCCTCCTACGAGCAGTACTTC. Translated, it gives CASIPRRGTRGASYEQYF.

The chain has TRBV28 and TRBJ2-5; a possible D gene is TRBD2 (7 bases). This CDR3 is built from 14 residues. The V end lost 2 bases, the J end lost 3 bases, and 10 bases lay between the germline ends. Germline CDR1 MDHEN, CDR2 SYDVKM. Here the CDR3 reads CASSLAGAKETQYF. The CDR3 nucleotides read TGTGCCAGCAGTTTAGCGGGGGCGAAAGAGACCCAGTACTTC.

The chain has TRBV6-5 and TRBJ2-7, with 8 nucleotides matching TRBD1. The CDR3 sequence is 15 residues long. Germline trimming cut 7 bases from V and 1 base from J; bases unmatched to any gene: 9. CDR1 and CDR2 from the germline V gene are MNHEY and SVGAGI. The CDR3: CASNRDRGTSYEQYF. CDR3 DNA sequence: TGTGCCAGCAATAGAGACAGGGGTACATCCTACGAGCAGTACTTC.

The gene calls are TRBV27 and TRBJ2-7; the match to TRBD1 covers 10 bases. The CDR3 runs 15 residues. The junction had 5 bases not matched to a gene; V was cut back by 6 bases and J by 0 bases. CDR1 and CDR2 from the germline V gene are MNHEY and SMNVEV (reference sequence). The CDR3 reads CASSRGQGPSYEQYF. The CDR3, as DNA: TGTGCCAGCAGCCGGGGACAGGGGCCCTCCTACGAGCAGTACTTC.

A word on this clone: The sample carries other DNA sequences with the same CDR3. The genes are TRBV9 and TRBJ2-7, with TRBD2 matching 8 bases. The CDR3 has 15 residues. The germline V gene has CDR1 SGDLS and CDR2 YYNGEE. Trimming at V came to 0 bases and at J to 1 base, leaving 3 bases not matched to a gene. The chain's CDR3 is CASSVGTSGSYEQYF. CDR3 bases: TGTGCCAGCAGCGTAGGAACTAGCGGATCCTACGAGCAGTACTTC. Together with reference TRBV9 and TRBJ2-7, the CDR3 gives the full variable domain: DSGVTQTPKHLITATGQRVTLRCSPRSGDLSVYWYQQSLDQGLQFLIQYYNGEERAKGNILERFSAQQFPDLHSELNLSSLELGDSALYFCASSVGTSGSYEQYFGPGTRLTVT.

The chain couples TRBV19 to TRBJ1-6; D call uncertain. This CDR3 has 13 residues. With 8 bases removed from V and 0 bases from J, the gap between germline ends came to 5 bases. CDR1 LNHDA and CDR2 SQIVND come from the germline V gene (reference sequence). As DNA, the CDR3 is TGTGCCAGTGTGGCCTCCTATAATTCACCCCTCCACTTT. This encodes CASVASYNSPLHF.